This TCR beta chain was recovered during a study of PD-L1 blockade in urothelial cancer. The CDR3 length is 14 residues. The V gene's germline CDR1 is SEHNR and CDR2 FQNEAQ (reference sequence). V lost 1 base to trimming and J lost 1 base; unmatched junction nucleotides: 0. Sequencing used immunoSEQ multiplex PCR; TCRdb keeps in-frame clones, though not all of them. The data show some 45,000 clones, approximately 88% seen once. This rearrangement joins TRBV7-9 to TRBJ1-1; TRBD1 aligns across 7 bases. This TCR derives from a man aged 80 or over with urothelial cancer. The material sequenced was PBMCs, taken around atezolizumab (anti-PD-L1) treatment. CDR3 coding DNA: TGTGCCAGCAGCTTAGGACAGGGGAACACTGAAGCTTTCTTT. This encodes CASSLGQGNTEAFF. Filled out from reference TRBV7-9 and TRBJ1-1, the complete variable domain reads DTGVSQNPRHKITKRGQNVTFRCDPISEHNRLYWYRQTLGQGPEFLTYFQNEAQLEKSRLLSDRFSAERPKGSFSTLEIQRTEQGDSAMYLCASSLGQGNTEAFFGQGTRLTVV.